This TCR beta chain was observed in a study of T-cell reconstitution after alpha-beta-depleted transplantation in children. Unique molecular identifiers were incorporated during preparation of the TCRbeta library. TCRdb reprocessed the PCR reads via MiXCR and lists one record per CDR3 protein. The sample contains roughly 790,000 distinct CDR3 sequences, 16% of which appear only once. There are a few counts of this clonotype. Its antigen is still unknown. This CDR3 has 13 residues. Between the trimmed V and J ends, which lost 4 bases and 7 bases, there was a span of 14 bases. The germline CDR1 and CDR2 sequences are SGHRS and YFSETQ. Study outcomes and limitations: Several hundred rapidly expanded clones from non-depleted graft cells reportedly supplied alpha-beta T cells about two months post-transplant. Several patients had high TCRbeta diversity at day 60; it came from surviving recipient T cells and thymic progenitors. Newly made T cells mostly supplied T-cell counts and diversity one year after transplant.

This rearrangement joins TRBV5-1 to TRBJ1-1; D is possibly TRBD1 (6 bases). This specimen consisted of PBMCs, mostly from graft donor cells, obtained 360 days after TCRalphabeta/CD19-depleted stem cell transplant. This clonotype originated in a male patient between 5 and 17 years old who had a stem cell transplant for acute lymphoblastic leukemia, so the T cells may come from the graft donor. The CDR3 loop is CASSVEGVVEAFF. Written as DNA, the CDR3 is TGCGCCAGCAGCGTGGAGGGGGTTGTTGAAGCTTTCTTT.